This T cell receptor (beta chain) stems from a study of T cell changes during pregnancy in multiple sclerosis. With V trimmed by 3 bases and J by 7 bases, 4 bases remained unmatched. Germline assignment: CDR1 GTSNPN and CDR2 SVGIG (reference sequence). This CDR3 is built from 14 residues. Using immunoSEQ multiplex PCR, the repertoire was profiled, and TCRdb retains in-frame clones only, with some absent. This table has tens of thousands of clones, about 92% appearing once. The input for sequencing was peripheral blood, taken after pregnancy. The sequence was collected from a female donor with multiple sclerosis, enrolled in a pregnancy study. The gene calls are TRBV30 and TRBJ1-6, with TRBD1 identical over 9 bases. CDR3 in amino acids: CAWSTGGKNSPLHF. The CDR3 nucleotides are TGTGCCTGGAGCACAGGGGGCAAGAATTCACCCCTCCACTTT. The full variable domain, its missing parts supplied by reference TRBV30 and TRBJ1-6, is SQTIHQWPATLVQPVGSPLSLECTVEGTSNPNLYWYRQAAGRGLQLLFYSVGIGQISSEVPQNLSASRPQDRQFILSSKKLLLSDSGFYLCAWSTGGKNSPLHFGNGTRLTVT.